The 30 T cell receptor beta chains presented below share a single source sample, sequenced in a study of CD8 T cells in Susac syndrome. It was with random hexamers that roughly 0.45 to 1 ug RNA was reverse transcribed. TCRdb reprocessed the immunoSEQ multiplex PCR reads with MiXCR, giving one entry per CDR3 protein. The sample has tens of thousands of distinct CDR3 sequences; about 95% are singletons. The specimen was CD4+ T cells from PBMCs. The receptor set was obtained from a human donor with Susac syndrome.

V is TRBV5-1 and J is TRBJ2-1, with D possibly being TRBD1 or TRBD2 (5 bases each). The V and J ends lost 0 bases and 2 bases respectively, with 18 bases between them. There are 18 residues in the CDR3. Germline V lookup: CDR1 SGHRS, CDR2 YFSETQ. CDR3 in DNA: TGCGCCAGCAGCTTGGCCCTTGGAACGGGGCCTACCTACAATGAGCAGTTCTTC. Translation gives CASSLALGTGPTYNEQFF. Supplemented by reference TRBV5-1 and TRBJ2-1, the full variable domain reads KAGVTQTPRYLIKTRGQQVTLSCSPISGHRSVSWYQQTPGQGLQFLFEYFSETQRNKGNFPGRFSGRQFSNSRSEMNVSTLELGDSALYLCASSLALGTGPTYNEQFFGPGTRLTVL.

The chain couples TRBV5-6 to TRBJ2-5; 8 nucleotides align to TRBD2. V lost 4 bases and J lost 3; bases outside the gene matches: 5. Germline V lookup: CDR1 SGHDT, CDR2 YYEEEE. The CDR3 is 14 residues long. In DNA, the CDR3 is TGTGCCAGCAGCCCCGGGGGGGCGAAAGAGACCCAGTACTTC. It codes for CASSPGGAKETQYF.

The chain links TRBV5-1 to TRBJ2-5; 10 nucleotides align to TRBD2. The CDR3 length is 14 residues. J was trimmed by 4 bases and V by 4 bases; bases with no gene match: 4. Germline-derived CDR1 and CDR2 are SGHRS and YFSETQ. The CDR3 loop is CASSQGLARETQYF. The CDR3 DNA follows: TGCGCCAGCAGCCAGGGACTAGCGAGAGAGACCCAGTACTTC.

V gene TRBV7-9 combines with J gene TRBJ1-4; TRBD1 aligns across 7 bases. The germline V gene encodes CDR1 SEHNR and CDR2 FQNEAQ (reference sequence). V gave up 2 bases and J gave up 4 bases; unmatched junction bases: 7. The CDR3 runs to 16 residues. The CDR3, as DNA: TGTGCCAGCAGCTTAATCTCCGGGACAGTTAATGAAAAACTGTTTTTT. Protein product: CASSLISGTVNEKLFF.

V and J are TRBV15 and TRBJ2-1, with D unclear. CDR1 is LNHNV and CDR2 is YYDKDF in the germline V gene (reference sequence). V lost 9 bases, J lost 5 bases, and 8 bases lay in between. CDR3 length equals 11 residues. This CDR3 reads CATILNNEQFF. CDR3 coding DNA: TGTGCCACTATATTAAACAATGAGCAGTTCTTC. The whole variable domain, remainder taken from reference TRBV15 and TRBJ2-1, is DAMVIQNPRYQVTQFGKPVTLSCSQTLNHNVMYWYQQKSSQAPKLLFHYYDKDFNNEADTPDNFQSRRPNTSFCFLDIRSPGLGDTAMYLCATILNNEQFFGPGTRLTVL.

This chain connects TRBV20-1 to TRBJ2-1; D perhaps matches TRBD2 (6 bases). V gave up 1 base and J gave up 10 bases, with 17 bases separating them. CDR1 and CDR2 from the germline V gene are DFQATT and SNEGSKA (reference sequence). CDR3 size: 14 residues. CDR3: CSARAPGLDGEQFF. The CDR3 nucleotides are TGCAGTGCTAGAGCCCCGGGACTCGACGGGGAGCAGTTCTTC.

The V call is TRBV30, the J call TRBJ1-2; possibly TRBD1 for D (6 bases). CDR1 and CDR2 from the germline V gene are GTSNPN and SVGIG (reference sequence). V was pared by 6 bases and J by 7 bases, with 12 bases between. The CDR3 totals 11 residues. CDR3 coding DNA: TGTGCCTGCTCTTACAGGGCTGGCTACACCTTC. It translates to CACSYRAGYTF.

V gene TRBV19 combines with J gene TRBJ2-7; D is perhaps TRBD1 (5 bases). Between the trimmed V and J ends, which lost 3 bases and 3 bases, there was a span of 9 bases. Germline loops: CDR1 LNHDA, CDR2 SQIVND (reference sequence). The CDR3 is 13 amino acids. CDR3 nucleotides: TGTGCCAGTAGTATCCAGGGAAACTACGAGCAGTACTTC. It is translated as CASSIQGNYEQYF.

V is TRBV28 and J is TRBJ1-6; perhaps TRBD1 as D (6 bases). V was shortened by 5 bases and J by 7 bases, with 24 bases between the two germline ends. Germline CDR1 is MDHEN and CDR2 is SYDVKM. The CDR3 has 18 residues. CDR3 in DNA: TGTGCCAGCAGTCTCGTCCGCGGGGTGGGGGCCATGAATTCACCCCTCCACTTT. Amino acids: CASSLVRGVGAMNSPLHF. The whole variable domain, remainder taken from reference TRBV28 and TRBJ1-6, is DVKVTQSSRYLVKRTGEKVFLECVQDMDHENMFWYRQDPGLGLRLIYFSYDVKMKEKGDIPEGYSVSREKKERFSLILESASTNQTSMYLCASSLVRGVGAMNSPLHFGNGTRLTVT.

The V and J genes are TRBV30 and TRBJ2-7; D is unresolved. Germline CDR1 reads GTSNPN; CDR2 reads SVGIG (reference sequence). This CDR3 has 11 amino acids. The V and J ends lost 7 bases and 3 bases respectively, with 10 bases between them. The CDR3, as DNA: TGTGCCTCCCTAAGCATCTACGAGCAGTACTTC. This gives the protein CASLSIYEQYF.

CDR3 nucleotide sequence: TGTGCCAGTAGTATAGGGGGGACAGGGAAGGACCAGTACTTC. Amino acids: CASSIGGTGKDQYF. This chain links TRBV19 with TRBJ2-5, with 9 bases that match TRBD1. Germline V gene data show CDR1 as LNHDA and CDR2 as SQIVND (reference sequence). Unmatched junction bases numbered 7, after V lost 1 base and J lost 10 bases. This CDR3 is 14 amino acids long.

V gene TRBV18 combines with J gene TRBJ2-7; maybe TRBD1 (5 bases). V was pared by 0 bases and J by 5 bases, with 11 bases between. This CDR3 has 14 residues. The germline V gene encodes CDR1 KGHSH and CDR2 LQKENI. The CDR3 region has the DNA TGTGCCAGCTCACCACCGATAGGGGTCAACGAGCAGTACTTC. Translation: CASSPPIGVNEQYF.

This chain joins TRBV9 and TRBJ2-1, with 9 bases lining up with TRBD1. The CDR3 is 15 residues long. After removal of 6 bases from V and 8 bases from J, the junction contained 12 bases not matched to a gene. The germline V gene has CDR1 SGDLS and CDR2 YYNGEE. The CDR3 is CASTSWGQGVDEQFF. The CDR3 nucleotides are TGTGCCAGCACCAGTTGGGGACAGGGAGTCGATGAGCAGTTCTTC.

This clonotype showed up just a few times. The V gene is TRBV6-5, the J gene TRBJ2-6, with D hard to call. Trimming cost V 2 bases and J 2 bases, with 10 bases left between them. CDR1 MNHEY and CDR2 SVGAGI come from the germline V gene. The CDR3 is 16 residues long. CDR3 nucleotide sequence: TGTGCCAGCAGTTACCCAGGAACGGCTGGGGCCAACGTCCTGACTTTC. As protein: CASSYPGTAGANVLTF.

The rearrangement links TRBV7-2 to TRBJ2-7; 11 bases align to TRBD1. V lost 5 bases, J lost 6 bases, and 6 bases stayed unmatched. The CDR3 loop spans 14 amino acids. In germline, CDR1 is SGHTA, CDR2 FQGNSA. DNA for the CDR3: TGTGCCAGCAGCCCCCCCGGACAGGGGGCCGAGCAGTACTTC. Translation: CASSPPGQGAEQYF.

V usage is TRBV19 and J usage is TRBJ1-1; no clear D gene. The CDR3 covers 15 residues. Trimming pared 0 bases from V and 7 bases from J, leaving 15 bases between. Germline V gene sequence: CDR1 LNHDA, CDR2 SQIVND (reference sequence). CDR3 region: CASSIDLPTAYEAFF. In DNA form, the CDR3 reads TGTGCCAGTAGTATAGATCTCCCCACGGCCTATGAAGCTTTCTTT. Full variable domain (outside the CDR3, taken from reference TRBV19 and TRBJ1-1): DGGITQSPKYLFRKEGQNVTLSCEQNLNHDAMYWYRQDPGQGLRLIYYSQIVNDFQKGDIAEGYSVSREKKESFPLTVTSAQKNPTAFYLCASSIDLPTAYEAFFGQGTRLTVV.

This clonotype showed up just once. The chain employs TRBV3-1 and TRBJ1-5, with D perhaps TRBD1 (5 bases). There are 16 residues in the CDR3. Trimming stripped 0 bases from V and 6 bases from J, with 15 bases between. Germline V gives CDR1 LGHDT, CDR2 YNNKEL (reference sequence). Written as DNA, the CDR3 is TGTGCCAGCAGCCAAGATGTGGGACCCCTAAGTCAGCCCCAGCATTTT. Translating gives CASSQDVGPLSQPQHF.

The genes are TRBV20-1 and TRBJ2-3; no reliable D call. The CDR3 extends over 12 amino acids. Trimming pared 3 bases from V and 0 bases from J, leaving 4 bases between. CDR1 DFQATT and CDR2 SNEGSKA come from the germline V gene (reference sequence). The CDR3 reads CSARASTDTQYF. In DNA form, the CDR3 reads TGCAGTGCTAGGGCTAGCACAGATACGCAGTATTTT.

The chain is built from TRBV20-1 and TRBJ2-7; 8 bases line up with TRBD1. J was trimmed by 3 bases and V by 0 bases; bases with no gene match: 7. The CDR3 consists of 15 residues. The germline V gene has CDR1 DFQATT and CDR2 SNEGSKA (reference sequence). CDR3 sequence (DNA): TGCAGTGCTAGAGACTCCAGGGGGCTCGGCTACGAGCAGTACTTC. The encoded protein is CSARDSRGLGYEQYF.

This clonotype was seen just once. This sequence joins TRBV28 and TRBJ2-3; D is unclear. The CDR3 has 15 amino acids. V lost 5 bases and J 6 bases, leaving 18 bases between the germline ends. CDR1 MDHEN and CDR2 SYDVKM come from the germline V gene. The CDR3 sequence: CASSLTSGPGDTQYF. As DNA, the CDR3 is TGTGCCAGCAGTCTGACCAGTGGGCCCGGGGATACGCAGTATTTT.

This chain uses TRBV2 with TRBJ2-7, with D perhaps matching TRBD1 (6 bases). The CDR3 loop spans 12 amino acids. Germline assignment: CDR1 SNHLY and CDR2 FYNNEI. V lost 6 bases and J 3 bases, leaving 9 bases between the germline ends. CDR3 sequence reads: CASRRTDYEQYF. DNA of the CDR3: TGTGCCAGCAGGCGGACAGACTACGAGCAGTACTTC.

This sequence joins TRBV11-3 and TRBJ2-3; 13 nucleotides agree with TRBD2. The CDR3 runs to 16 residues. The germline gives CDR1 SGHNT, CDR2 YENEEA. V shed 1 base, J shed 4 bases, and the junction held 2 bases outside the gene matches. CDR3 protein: CASSLGTSGGADTQYF. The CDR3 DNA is TGTGCCAGCAGCTTAGGCACTAGCGGGGGGGCAGATACGCAGTATTTT.

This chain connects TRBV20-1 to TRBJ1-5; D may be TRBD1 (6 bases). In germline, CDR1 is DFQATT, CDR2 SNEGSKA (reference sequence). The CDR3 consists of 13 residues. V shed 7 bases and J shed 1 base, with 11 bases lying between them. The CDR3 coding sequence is TGCAGTGTCCAAGGGGGAAGCAATCAGCCCCAGCATTTT. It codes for CSVQGGSNQPQHF.

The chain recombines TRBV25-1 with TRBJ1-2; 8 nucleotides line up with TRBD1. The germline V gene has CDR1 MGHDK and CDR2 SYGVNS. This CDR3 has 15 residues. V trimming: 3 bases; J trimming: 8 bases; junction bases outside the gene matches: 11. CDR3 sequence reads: CASSDSDRVLGGYTF. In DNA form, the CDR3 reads TGTGCCAGCAGTGATTCGGACAGGGTACTGGGGGGCTACACCTTC.

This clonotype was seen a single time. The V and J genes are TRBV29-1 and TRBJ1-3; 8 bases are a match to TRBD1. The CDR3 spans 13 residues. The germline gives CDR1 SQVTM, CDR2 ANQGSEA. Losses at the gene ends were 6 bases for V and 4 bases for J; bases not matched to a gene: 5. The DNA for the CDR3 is TGCAGCGTCAGGACAGGGATCGGAAACACCATATATTTT. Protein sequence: CSVRTGIGNTIYF.

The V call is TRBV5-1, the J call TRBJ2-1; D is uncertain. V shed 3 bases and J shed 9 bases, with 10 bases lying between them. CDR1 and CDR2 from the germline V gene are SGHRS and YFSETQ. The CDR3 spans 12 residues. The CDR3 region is CASSSDLGEQFF. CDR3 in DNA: TGCGCCAGCAGCTCTGACCTGGGTGAGCAGTTCTTC.

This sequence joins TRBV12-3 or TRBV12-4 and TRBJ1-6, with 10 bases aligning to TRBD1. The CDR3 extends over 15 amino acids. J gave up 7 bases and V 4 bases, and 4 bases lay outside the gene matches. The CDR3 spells CASSSRTGGNSPLHF. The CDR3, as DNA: TGTGCCAGCAGTTCCCGGACAGGGGGGAATTCACCCCTCCACTTT.

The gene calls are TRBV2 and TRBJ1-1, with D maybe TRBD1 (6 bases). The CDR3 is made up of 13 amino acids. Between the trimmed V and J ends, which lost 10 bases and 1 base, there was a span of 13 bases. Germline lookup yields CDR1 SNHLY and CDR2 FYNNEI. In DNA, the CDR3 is TGTGCCACCCCCGGGGGCAAGAACACTGAAGCTTTCTTT. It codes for CATPGGKNTEAFF. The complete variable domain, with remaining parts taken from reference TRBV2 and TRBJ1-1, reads EPEVTQTPSHQVTQMGQEVILRCVPISNHLYFYWYRQILGQKVEFLVSFYNNEISEKSEIFDDQFSVERPDGSNFTLKIRSTKLEDSAMYFCATPGGKNTEAFFGQGTRLTVV.

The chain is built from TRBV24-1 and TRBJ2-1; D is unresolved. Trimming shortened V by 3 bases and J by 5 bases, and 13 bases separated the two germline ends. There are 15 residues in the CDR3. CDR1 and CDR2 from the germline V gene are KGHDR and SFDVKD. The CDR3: CATSDPRADHNEQFF. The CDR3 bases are TGTGCCACCAGTGATCCCCGGGCCGATCACAATGAGCAGTTCTTC.

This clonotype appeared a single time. In DNA, the CDR3 is TGTGCCAGCAGCTCTGAACGGGGGGAGGTGTTCTTC. Translated, it gives CASSSERGEVFF. The chain employs TRBV5-6 and TRBJ2-1; 7 bases are shared with TRBD2. Looked up from germline, CDR1 is SGHDT and CDR2 is YYEEEE. Trimming at V came to 3 bases and at J to 15 bases, leaving 9 bases not matched to a gene. The CDR3 totals 12 residues.